This T cell receptor beta chain emerged from a study of blood T cell repertoires in COVID-19. In the study overall: COVID-19 samples collected from the United States, Italy and Spain covered acute and convalescent phases. T cells, B-cell-depleted T cells, or PBMCs provided the cDNA or gDNA that served as material.

Per the authors' pipeline: Reference gene primer amplification gave nucleated cell count estimates. Repertoires were generated with immunoSEQ multiplex PCR, while TCRdb's copy carries only in-frame clones and drops some. That table is the source of V, J and clone size, and D and trimming were worked out from the DNA. The table lists more than 150,000 clones, approximately 84% of them singletons. There are 16 residues in the CDR3. V lost 0 bases and J lost 5; bases outside the gene matches: 4. The germline V gene has CDR1 MGHRA and CDR2 YSYEKL. The sequencing input was peripheral blood. This clonotype was obtained from a human donor in a cohort sampled during active COVID-19. The V gene is TRBV4-1, the J gene TRBJ1-6; 7 bases agree with TRBD1. The CDR3: CASSQDPTGNNSPLHF. The CDR3 nucleotides are TGCGCCAGCAGCCAAGATCCGACAGGGAATAATTCACCCCTCCACTTT.